Detailed here is one T cell receptor (beta chain). The target antigen is unknown. CDR1 MNHEY and CDR2 SMNVEV come from the germline V gene (reference sequence). The CDR3 length is 13 residues. V lost 10 bases to trimming and J lost 3 bases, with 16 bases between them. With unsorted samples, genomic DNA was obtained from tens of millions of PBMCs. Ten immunoSEQ deep assay plates served to sequence unsorted PBMC DNA. The data were produced by immunoSEQ multiplex PCR, yet TCRdb's version contains in-frame clones alone and is incomplete. The sample gives fewer than 700,000 clones, around 78% of which show up once; approximately 12% is in the top ten. This entry comes from a study of shared clonotypes between healthy human individuals. Regarding the study as a whole: Represented diversity, genetic and exposure-history alike, was limited by few donors. The authors expected sequencing depth to affect clonotype sharing among donors.

Sequenced input: PBMCs. The sequence derives from a woman between 35 and 50 years old in good health. Some clones in this sample may be carry-over from other donors' samples. The rearrangement links TRBV27 to TRBJ2-7; D not certain. The CDR3 coding sequence is TGTGCCACCGGCTATGGGCGGAACTACGAGCAGTACTTC. Encoded protein: CATGYGRNYEQYF.